The 17 T cell receptor beta chains below were found in one sample sequenced in a study of T-cell reconstitution after alpha-beta-depleted transplantation in children. Unique molecular identifiers tagged the TCRbeta library. TCRdb processed the PCR reads anew with MiXCR; each CDR3 protein has one entry. Among about 120,000 distinct CDR3 sequences, 10% were seen once, and the ten largest hold under 35%. This sample comprised PBMCs, obtained before TCRalphabeta/CD19-depleted stem cell transplant. All receptors derive from a boy between 2 and 10 years old with acute lymphoblastic leukemia, due to receive a stem cell transplant.

This clonotype has a handful of counts. The rearrangement links TRBV15 to TRBJ2-2, with D perhaps TRBD2 (5 bases). CDR1 is LNHNV, CDR2 YYDKDF, per germline (reference sequence). V lost 2 bases and J 6 bases, leaving 16 bases between the germline ends. The CDR3 runs to 16 residues. CDR3 sequence (DNA): TGTGCCACCAGCAGATCAGGCCTCCCGCGGGCCGGGGAGCTGTTTTTT. It codes for CATSRSGLPRAGELFF.

This clonotype came up many times. The J gene is TRBJ2-7, the V gene TRBV30; TRBD1 agrees at 9 bases. The length of the CDR3 is 13 residues. Looked up from germline, CDR1 is GTSNPN and CDR2 is SVGIG (reference sequence). Trimming at V came to 5 bases and at J to 0 bases, leaving 2 bases not matched to a gene. The CDR3: CAWGTGSSYEQYF. The CDR3 bases are TGTGCCTGGGGGACAGGGAGCTCCTACGAGCAGTACTTC.

This clonotype has only a few counts. This rearrangement joins TRBV4-1 to TRBJ2-5; TRBD2 agrees at 8 bases. CDR1 and CDR2 (germline): MGHRA, YSYEKL. This CDR3 has 13 amino acids. The junction had 5 bases not matched to a gene; V was cut back by 1 base and J by 10 bases. CDR3 DNA: TGCGCCAGCAGCCAAGGATTACGGGAGGGCCAGTACTTC. Translating it yields CASSQGLREGQYF.

The sample holds a few counts of this clonotype. The chain carries TRBV19 and TRBJ1-1; no clear D gene. Trimming pared 5 bases from V and 0 bases from J, leaving 13 bases between. The CDR3 loop spans 15 amino acids. CDR1 and CDR2 (germline): LNHDA, SQIVND (reference sequence). The CDR3 sequence: CASSPGRTMNTEAFF. Here the CDR3 DNA reads TGTGCCAGTAGTCCCGGACGGACTATGAACACTGAAGCTTTCTTT. Drawing the rest from reference TRBV19 and TRBJ1-1, the complete variable domain is DGGITQSPKYLFRKEGQNVTLSCEQNLNHDAMYWYRQDPGQGLRLIYYSQIVNDFQKGDIAEGYSVSREKKESFPLTVTSAQKNPTAFYLCASSPGRTMNTEAFFGQGTRLTVV.

This clonotype was seen a few times. This CDR3 reads CASSGGGGIDEQYF. CDR3 nucleotide sequence: TGCGCCAGCAGCGGCGGGGGCGGGATTGACGAGCAGTACTTC. V gene TRBV5-1 combines with J gene TRBJ2-7; D is perhaps TRBD2 (7 bases). The V end was cut by 4 bases, the J end by 5 bases, with 16 bases between. This CDR3 has 14 residues. Germline loops: CDR1 SGHRS, CDR2 YFSETQ.

Many counts were recorded for this clonotype. V is TRBV25-1 and J is TRBJ2-6; a weak D match, TRBD2 (6 bases). Looked up from germline, CDR1 is MGHDK and CDR2 is SYGVNS. V was pared by 1 base and J by 3 bases, with 16 bases between. This CDR3 spans 18 amino acids. The CDR3 is CASSELGSWEDGANVLTF. CDR3 DNA sequence: TGTGCCAGCAGTGAATTGGGTTCCTGGGAGGATGGGGCCAACGTCCTGACTTTC.

In this sample, this clonotype turned up a few times. The chain couples TRBV20-1 to TRBJ2-1; 10 bases line up with TRBD1. This CDR3 contains 16 residues. Germline V gene sequence: CDR1 DFQATT, CDR2 SNEGSKA (reference sequence). The junction had 15 bases not matched to a gene; V was cut back by 5 bases and J by 8 bases. Here the CDR3 reads CSASAPDRGPGDEQFF. CDR3 DNA: TGCAGTGCTTCCGCCCCCGACAGGGGGCCGGGAGATGAGCAGTTCTTC.

This clonotype occurred a few times. This chain joins TRBV7-9 and TRBJ1-1; D unresolved. The CDR3 is 11 residues long. Per germline, CDR1 SEHNR and CDR2 FQNEAQ (reference sequence). Trimming took 5 bases from V and 2 from J, leaving 3 bases between them. The chain's CDR3 is CASSANTEAFF. For the CDR3, the DNA is TGTGCCAGCAGCGCCAACACTGAAGCTTTCTTT.

This rearrangement joins TRBV7-3 to TRBJ2-1; TRBD2 aligns across 7 bases. V gave up 6 bases and J gave up 3 bases; unmatched junction bases: 5. The germline V gene encodes CDR1 SGHTA and CDR2 FQGTGA. The CDR3 totals 14 residues. The CDR3 sequence: CASSIGTNYNEQFF. Here the CDR3 DNA reads TGTGCCAGCAGTATTGGGACTAACTACAATGAGCAGTTCTTC.

This chain links TRBV11-2 with TRBJ2-7; 9 bases are shared with TRBD2. This CDR3 has 16 residues. With V trimmed by 4 bases and J by 1 base, 8 bases remained unmatched. CDR1 and CDR2 from the germline V gene are SGHAT and FQNNGV. The CDR3 nucleotides read TGTGCCAGCAGCTCCTACCTAGCGGGATCGTCCTACGAGCAGTACTTC. Its translation: CASSSYLAGSSYEQYF.

This clonotype has ten or more counts. The CDR3 DNA sequence: TGTGCCAGCAAGGGACAGGTGGTCGGCGAGCAGTACTTC. This translates into CASKGQVVGEQYF. J is TRBJ2-7 and V is TRBV6-5; 8 nucleotides align to TRBD1. The length of the CDR3 is 13 residues. The ends lost 7 bases at V and 6 bases at J; junction bases unmatched: 8. Germline loops: CDR1 MNHEY, CDR2 SVGAGI.

The table lists this clonotype with many counts. The chain employs TRBV7-2 and TRBJ2-3; TRBD2 agrees at 9 bases. CDR1 and CDR2 (germline): SGHTA, FQGNSA. Trimming removed 1 base from V and 5 bases from J; junction bases left unmatched: 7. CDR3 length: 16 amino acids. Here the CDR3 DNA reads TGTGCCAGCAGCTTAGGAGGTAGCGGGAGTGGAGATACGCAGTATTTT. Protein: CASSLGGSGSGDTQYF.

V gene TRBV2 combines with J gene TRBJ2-7, with D perhaps being TRBD1 or TRBD2 (5 bases each). V shed 6 bases and J shed 3 bases, with 21 bases lying between them. This CDR3 contains 16 residues. Germline CDR1 and CDR2: SNHLY and FYNNEI. CDR3 sequence: CASSPGARVLNYEQYF. The CDR3 DNA is TGTGCCAGCAGCCCCGGGGCCCGGGTCTTAAACTACGAGCAGTACTTC.

The chain joins TRBV5-1 to TRBJ2-1; D unclear. Per the germline V gene, CDR1 is SGHRS and CDR2 is YFSETQ. The CDR3 is made up of 12 amino acids. V was cut by 4 bases and J by 10 bases, with 12 bases left in between. The DNA of the CDR3 is TGCGCCAGCAGCCGAACCTCGTTCGAGCAGTTCTTC. This encodes CASSRTSFEQFF.

This clonotype has more than one count but fewer than ten. This chain connects TRBV5-1 to TRBJ2-1, with D unclear. CDR1 SGHRS and CDR2 YFSETQ come from the germline V gene. The V end was cut by 4 bases, the J end by 8 bases, with 19 bases between. The CDR3 runs to 15 residues. CDR3 amino acids: CASSHLPGPQDEQFF. CDR3 DNA: TGCGCCAGCAGCCATCTGCCCGGGCCCCAAGATGAGCAGTTCTTC.

This clonotype was seen more than once but under ten times. J is TRBJ2-7 and V is TRBV12-3 or TRBV12-4; 11 nucleotides align to TRBD2. Trimming at V came to 6 bases and at J to 0 bases, leaving 4 bases not matched to a gene. The CDR3 contains 15 residues. CDR3 bases: TGTGCCAGCAGCCCTAGCGGGGGGAACTCCTACGAGCAGTACTTC. Encoded protein: CASSPSGGNSYEQYF.

This clonotype was counted only a few times. The J gene is TRBJ2-7, the V gene TRBV9; 7 bases map to TRBD1. The CDR3 extends over 14 amino acids. Germline lookup yields CDR1 SGDLS and CDR2 YYNGEE. The V segment lost 3 bases and the J segment 3 bases; nucleotides outside the gene matches: 6. The CDR3 sequence is CASSGGRTGYEQYF. The CDR3 bases are TGTGCCAGCAGCGGGGGTAGGACAGGCTACGAGCAGTACTTC.